This TCR beta chain appears in the sequencing data of a study of metastatic and nonmetastatic thyroid tumors. Thyroid surgery was performed in patients who had received no treatment beforehand. TCRdb re-analyzed the PCR reads through MiXCR. The table lists around 18,000 clones, 9.5% to 15% of them singletons. V dropped 5 bases and J dropped 3; count of bases not matched to a gene: 8. CDR3 length: 14 residues. The V gene's germline CDR1 is SGHRS and CDR2 YFSETQ. This clone was found a few times. It is likely a read error, because the conserved phenylalanine at the end of the CDR3 is missing. The sequence came from a female donor with papillary thyroid cancer or a benign thyroid nodule (not recorded which). Some clones in this sample may be carry-over from other donors' samples. J is TRBJ2-7 and V is TRBV5-1, with 7 bases aligning to TRBD2. Material: blood. The CDR3 protein is CASSLAGLNYEQYL. CDR3 DNA sequence: TGCGCCAGCAGTTTAGCGGGCCTCAACTACGAGCAGTACCTC.